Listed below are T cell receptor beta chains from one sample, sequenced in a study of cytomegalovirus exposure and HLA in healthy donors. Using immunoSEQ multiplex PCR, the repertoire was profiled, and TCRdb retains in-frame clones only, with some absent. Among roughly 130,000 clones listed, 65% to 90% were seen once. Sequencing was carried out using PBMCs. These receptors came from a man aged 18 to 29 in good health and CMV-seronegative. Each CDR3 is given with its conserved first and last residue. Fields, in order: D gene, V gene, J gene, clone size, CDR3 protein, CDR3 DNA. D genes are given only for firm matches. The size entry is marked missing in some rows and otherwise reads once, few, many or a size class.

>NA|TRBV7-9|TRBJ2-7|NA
CASSLAIRGSSYEQYF
TGTGCCAGCAGCTTAGCGATTAGGGGGTCCTCCTACGAGCAGTACTTC
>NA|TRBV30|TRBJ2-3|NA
CAWGAFARETDTQYF
TGTGCCTGGGGGGCTTTTGCTAGGGAAACAGATACGCAGTATTTT
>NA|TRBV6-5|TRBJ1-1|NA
CASSYNRNTEAFF
TGTGCCAGCAGTTACAACAGGAACACTGAAGCTTTCTTT
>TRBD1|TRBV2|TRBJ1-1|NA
CASPGQIRLGTEAFF
TGTGCCAGCCCGGGACAGATCCGACTGGGCACTGAAGCTTTCTTT
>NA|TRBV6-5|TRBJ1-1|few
CASSYPQVENTEAFF
TGTGCCAGCAGTTACCCCCAGGTCGAGAACACTGAAGCTTTCTTT
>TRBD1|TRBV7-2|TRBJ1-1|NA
CASSRPSGQGVLIAEAFF
TGTGCCAGCAGCCGACCTTCCGGACAGGGGGTCCTTATAGCTGAAGCTTTCTTT
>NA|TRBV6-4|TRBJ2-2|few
CASSDLQAGELFF
TGTGCCAGCAGTGACTTACAGGCCGGGGAGCTGTTTTTT
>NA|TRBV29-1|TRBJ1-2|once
CSVDLSAGYTF
TGCAGCGTTGATTTAAGCGCGGGCTACACCTTC
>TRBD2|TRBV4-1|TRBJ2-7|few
CASSQKGLAGDSYEQYF
TGCGCCAGCAGCCAGAAGGGACTAGCGGGGGACTCATACGAGCAGTACTTC
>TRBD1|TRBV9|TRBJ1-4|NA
CASAGQGASEKLFF
TGTGCCAGCGCGGGACAGGGGGCAAGTGAAAAACTGTTTTTT
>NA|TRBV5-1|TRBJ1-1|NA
CASSVGGGGGVGNTEAFF
TGCGCCAGCAGCGTGGGGGGCGGCGGGGGCGTAGGGAACACTGAAGCTTTCTTT
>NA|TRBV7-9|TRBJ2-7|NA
CASSSLGAGEYEQYF
TGTGCCAGCAGCTCTCTAGGGGCAGGGGAGTACGAGCAGTACTTC
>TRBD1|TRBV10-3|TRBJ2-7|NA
CASDTRDRAFYEQYF
TGTGCCTCCGATACCCGGGACAGGGCCTTCTACGAGCAGTACTTC
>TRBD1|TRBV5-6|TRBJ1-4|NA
CASSRDSLFNEKLFF
TGTGCCAGCAGCCGGGACAGCCTCTTTAATGAAAAACTGTTTTTT
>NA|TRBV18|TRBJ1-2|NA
CASSPSGSFDGYTF
TGTGCCAGCTCACCATCGGGTAGTTTTGATGGCTACACCTTC
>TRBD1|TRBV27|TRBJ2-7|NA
CASSLTGVYEQYF
TGTGCCAGCAGTTTAACAGGGGTCTACGAGCAGTACTTC
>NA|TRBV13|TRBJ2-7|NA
CASSETYEQYF
TGTGCCAGCAGCGAGACCTACGAGCAGTACTTC
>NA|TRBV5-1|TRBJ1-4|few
CASSGESAEKLFF
TGCGCCAGCAGCGGGGAGTCGGCTGAAAAACTGTTTTTT
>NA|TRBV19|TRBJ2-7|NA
CASSVDTRTEQYF
TGTGCCAGTAGTGTGGACACCCGGACGGAGCAGTACTTC
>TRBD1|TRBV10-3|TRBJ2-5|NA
CAIRGQFQETQYF
TGTGCCATCAGGGGACAGTTCCAAGAGACCCAGTACTTC
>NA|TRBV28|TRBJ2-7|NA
CASSLVGYEQYF
TGTGCCAGCAGTTTGGTCGGGTACGAGCAGTACTTC
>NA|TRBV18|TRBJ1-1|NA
CASSPGRGNTEAFF
TGTGCCAGCTCACCAGGCAGGGGGAACACTGAAGCTTTCTTT
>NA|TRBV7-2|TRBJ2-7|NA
CASSLEGGGLYEQYF
TGTGCCAGCAGCTTAGAGGGAGGGGGATTATACGAGCAGTACTTC
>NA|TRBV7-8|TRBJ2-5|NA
CASRLDSLETQYF
TGTGCCAGCAGACTGGACAGCTTAGAGACCCAGTACTTC
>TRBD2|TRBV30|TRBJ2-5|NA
CAWSVRGGETQYF
TGTGCCTGGAGTGTACGGGGGGGGGAGACCCAGTACTTC
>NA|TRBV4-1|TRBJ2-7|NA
CASSPGGGGYEQYF
TGCGCCAGCAGCCCCGGGGGCGGGGGCTACGAGCAGTACTTC
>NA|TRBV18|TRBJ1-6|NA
CASSRRVVGSDNSPLHF
TGTGCCAGCTCACGCAGGGTCGTCGGATCCGATAATTCACCCCTCCACTTT
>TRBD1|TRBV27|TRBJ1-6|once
CASMGATGVNSPLHF
TGTGCCAGCATGGGAGCAACAGGGGTGAATTCACCCCTCCACTTT
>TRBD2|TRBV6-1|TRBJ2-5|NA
CASKSGGYQETQYF
TGTGCCAGCAAGAGCGGGGGGTACCAAGAGACCCAGTACTTC
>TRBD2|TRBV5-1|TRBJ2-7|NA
CASSYPSGGAGHEQYF
TGCGCCAGCAGCTATCCTAGCGGGGGGGCCGGGCACGAGCAGTACTTC
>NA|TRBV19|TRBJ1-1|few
CASSQGHLTEAFF
TGTGCCAGTAGCCAAGGACACCTCACTGAAGCTTTCTTT
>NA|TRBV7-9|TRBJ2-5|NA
CAISGGGKTQYF
TGTGCCATCTCGGGCGGCGGGAAGACCCAGTACTTC
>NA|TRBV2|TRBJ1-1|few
CASSTYRENTEAFF
TGTGCCAGCAGTACCTACAGGGAGAACACTGAAGCTTTCTTT
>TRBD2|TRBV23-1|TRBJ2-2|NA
CASSKNGQWTSGGPPGELFF
TGCGCCAGCAGCAAGAACGGACAGTGGACTAGCGGGGGACCCCCCGGGGAGCTGTTTTTT
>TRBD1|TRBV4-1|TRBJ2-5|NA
CASSQDGTGRETQYF
TGCGCCAGCAGCCAAGATGGGACAGGGAGGGAGACCCAGTACTTC
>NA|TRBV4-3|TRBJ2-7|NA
CASSQDGQGYEQYF
TGCGCCAGCAGCCAAGATGGGCAGGGATACGAGCAGTACTTC
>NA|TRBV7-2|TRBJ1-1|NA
CASRRDLNTEAFF
TGTGCCAGCAGACGAGATTTAAACACTGAAGCTTTCTTT
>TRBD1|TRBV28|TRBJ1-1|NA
CASSLPGQGSTEAFF
TGTGCCAGCAGTTTACCCGGACAGGGAAGCACTGAAGCTTTCTTT
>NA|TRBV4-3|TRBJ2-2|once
CASSQDRNTGELFF
TGCGCCAGCAGCCAAGATAGGAACACCGGGGAGCTGTTTTTT
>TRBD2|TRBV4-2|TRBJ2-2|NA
CASSPTSGGAVGELFF
TGTGCCAGCAGCCCTACTAGCGGGGGGGCTGTCGGGGAGCTGTTTTTT
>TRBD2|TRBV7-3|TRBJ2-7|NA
CASSTSGGDYEQYF
TGTGCCAGCAGCACTAGCGGGGGCGACTACGAGCAGTACTTC
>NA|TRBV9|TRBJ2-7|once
CASSEGLRDGSYEQYF
TGTGCCAGCAGCGAGGGACTCCGGGACGGCTCCTACGAGCAGTACTTC
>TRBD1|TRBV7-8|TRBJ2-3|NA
CASSLLGQGGTDTQYF
TGTGCCAGCAGCTTGCTGGGACAGGGAGGCACAGATACGCAGTATTTT
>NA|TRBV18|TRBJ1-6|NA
CASSPKGAGNSPLHF
TGTGCCAGCTCACCCAAAGGGGCCGGTAATTCACCCCTCCACTTT
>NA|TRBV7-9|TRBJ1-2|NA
CASSLVQEHYGYTF
TGTGCCAGCAGCTTAGTGCAGGAACACTATGGCTACACCTTC
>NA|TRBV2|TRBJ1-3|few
CASRTGRLSGNTIYF
TGTGCCAGCAGAACAGGGAGACTCTCTGGAAACACCATATATTTT
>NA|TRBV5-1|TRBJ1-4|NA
CASSFTAPNEKLFF
TGCGCCAGCAGCTTTACAGCACCGAATGAAAAACTGTTTTTT
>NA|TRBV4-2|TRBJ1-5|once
CASSQGFYSNQPQHF
TGTGCCAGCAGCCAAGGGTTCTATAGCAATCAGCCCCAGCATTTT
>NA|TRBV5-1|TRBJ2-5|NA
CASTSQPLGARETQYF
TGCGCCAGCACCTCTCAACCCCTGGGGGCGCGGGAGACCCAGTACTTC
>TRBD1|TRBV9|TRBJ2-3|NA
CASNGQGRDTQYF
TGTGCCAGCAATGGACAGGGGCGGGATACGCAGTATTTT
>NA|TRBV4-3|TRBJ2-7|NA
CASSQDLSDTSSYEQYF
TGCGCCAGCAGCCAAGATTTGAGTGACACCAGCTCCTACGAGCAGTACTTC
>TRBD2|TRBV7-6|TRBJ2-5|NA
CASSSLRGGQETQYF
TGTGCCAGCAGCTCTCTGCGGGGGGGGCAAGAGACCCAGTACTTC
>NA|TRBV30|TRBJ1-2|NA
CAKIGGPNPSYGYTF
TGTGCAAAAATTGGGGGCCCCAACCCGTCCTATGGCTACACCTTC
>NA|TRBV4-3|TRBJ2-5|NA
CASSLTPQETQYF
TGCGCCAGCAGCCTGACACCCCAAGAGACCCAGTACTTC
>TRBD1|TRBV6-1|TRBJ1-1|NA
CASTSGGMSAEAFF
TGTGCCAGCACCTCAGGGGGCATGAGTGCTGAAGCTTTCTTT